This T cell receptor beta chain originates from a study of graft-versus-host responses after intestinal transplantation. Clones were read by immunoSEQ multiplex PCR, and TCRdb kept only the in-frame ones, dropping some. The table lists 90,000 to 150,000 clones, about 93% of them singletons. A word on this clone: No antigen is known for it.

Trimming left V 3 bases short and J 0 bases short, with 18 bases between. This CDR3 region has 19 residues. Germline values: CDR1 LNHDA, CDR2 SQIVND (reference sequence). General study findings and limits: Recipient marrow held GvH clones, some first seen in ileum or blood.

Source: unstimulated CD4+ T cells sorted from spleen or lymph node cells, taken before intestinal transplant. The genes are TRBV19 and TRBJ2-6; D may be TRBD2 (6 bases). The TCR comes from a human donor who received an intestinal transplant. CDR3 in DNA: TGTGCCAGTAGTATTGGGGCCCACCGGGGGTTCTCTGGGGCCAACGTCCTGACTTTC. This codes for CASSIGAHRGFSGANVLTF. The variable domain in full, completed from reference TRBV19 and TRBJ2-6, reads DGGITQSPKYLFRKEGQNVTLSCEQNLNHDAMYWYRQDPGQGLRLIYYSQIVNDFQKGDIAEGYSVSREKKESFPLTVTSAQKNPTAFYLCASSIGAHRGFSGANVLTFGAGSRLTVL.